These 32 T cell receptor beta chains were sequenced from one sample in a study of T cells expressing NK-cell markers. From its re-call of the 5' RACE reads, TCRdb lists each CDR3 protein once, without DNA. Its listing shows some 600,000 distinct CDR3 sequences. The sample was blood T cells: a sorted CD56 or NKG2C T cell subset, CD4+ or CD8+ T cells, or bulk PBMC T cells (not recorded which). Receptors were obtained from a young man in good health.

The chain links TRBV7-9 to TRBJ2-1. Germline V gene sequence: CDR1 SEHNR, CDR2 FQNEAQ (reference sequence). The CDR3 length is 14 residues. This CDR3 reads CASSLATTGNEQFF. The full variable domain, in which reference TRBV7-9 and TRBJ2-1 provide the parts outside the CDR3, is DTGVSQNPRHKITKRGQNVTFRCDPISEHNRLYWYRQTLGQGPEFLTYFQNEAQLEKSRLLSDRFSAERPKGSFSTLEIQRTEQGDSAMYLCASSLATTGNEQFFGPGTRLTVL.

This rearrangement joins TRBV3-1 to TRBJ2-1; TCRdb proposes TRBD2, but this gene call is untestable without DNA. Germline V CDR1 and CDR2: LGHDT, YNNKEL (reference sequence). The CDR3 consists of 14 residues. The CDR3 loop is CASSQFASGNEQFF.

The V call is TRBV6-5, the J call TRBJ2-3; TCRdb lists TRBD2, though no DNA is available to test this call. The CDR3 sequence is 16 residues long. CDR1 MNHEY and CDR2 SVGAGI come from the germline V gene. This CDR3 reads CASSYGGGGSADTQYF.

The rearrangement uses TRBV7-9 and TRBJ2-1; TCRdb's assignment of TRBD2 cannot be checked, as there is no DNA. This CDR3 has 17 residues. Per germline, CDR1 SEHNR and CDR2 FQNEAQ (reference sequence). This CDR3 is CASRRPVSGRGHNEQFF.

V and J are TRBV15 and TRBJ2-5; TCRdb's D call of TRBD1 is untestable without DNA. Germline CDR1 and CDR2: LNHNV and YYDKDF (reference sequence). The CDR3 is 15 residues long. The CDR3 sequence is CATSRVTGWSETQYF.

The gene calls are TRBV12-3 or TRBV12-4 and TRBJ2-3. The CDR3 covers 15 residues. The CDR3 loop is CASSLGAGVTDTQYF.

The chain carries TRBV7-9 and TRBJ1-2. There are 13 residues in the CDR3. Germline CDR1 reads SEHNR; CDR2 reads FQNEAQ (reference sequence). This CDR3 is CASSASGPEGYTF.

The chain uses TRBV5-1 and TRBJ2-3; TCRdb's D call of TRBD2 is untestable without DNA. The germline CDR1 and CDR2 sequences are SGHRS and YFSETQ. This CDR3 is 17 amino acids long. The CDR3 spells CASSPYPGTSSTDTQYF.

The chain has TRBV7-2 and TRBJ2-3; the D gene TCRdb calls, TRBD2, cannot be checked with no DNA. Germline V gene sequence: CDR1 SGHTA, CDR2 FQGNSA. The CDR3 is 13 residues long. CDR3 amino acids: CASSPPGDDTQYF.

J is TRBJ2-1 and V is TRBV25-1. The germline V gene encodes CDR1 MGHDK and CDR2 SYGVNS. The CDR3 totals 11 residues. The CDR3 loop is CASGRYNEQFF.

The V and J genes are TRBV6-6 and TRBJ1-1; the TRBD1 assignment by TCRdb is unverifiable without DNA. CDR3 length equals 13 residues. CDR1 is MNHNY and CDR2 is SVGAGI in the germline V gene (reference sequence). The CDR3: CASSTGWNTEAFF.

V gene TRBV6-2 or TRBV6-3 combines with J gene TRBJ2-2; TCRdb gives TRBD1 as the D gene, but with no DNA this cannot be confirmed. The germline V gene encodes CDR1 MNHEY and CDR2 SVGEGT. The CDR3 length is 19 residues. This CDR3 reads CASSYPSTRRGGHTGELFF.

This sequence joins TRBV5-1 and TRBJ1-3. This CDR3 has 14 residues. Germline assignment: CDR1 SGHRS and CDR2 YFSETQ. CDR3 protein: CASSTDGSGNTIYF.

This sequence joins TRBV6-5 and TRBJ2-1; without DNA, the TCRdb call of TRBD1 cannot be checked. CDR3 size: 12 residues. Germline V CDR1 and CDR2: MNHEY, SVGAGI. The CDR3 protein is CASSYWDGEQFF.

The chain is built from TRBV12-3 or TRBV12-4 and TRBJ2-3; TCRdb's assignment of TRBD2 cannot be checked, as there is no DNA. This CDR3 contains 17 residues. The CDR3 sequence is CASSSYQGGRVSDTQYF.

The rearrangement joins TRBV10-3 to TRBJ2-1; the TCRdb call, TRBD2, lacks DNA for checking. CDR1 is ENHRY and CDR2 is SYGVKD in the germline V gene. The CDR3 length is 14 residues. The CDR3: CAISRAATYNEQFF.

This chain uses TRBV7-2 with TRBJ1-5; there is no DNA to check the TCRdb D call of TRBD1. The CDR3 sequence is 15 residues long. Per germline, CDR1 SGHTA and CDR2 FQGNSA. The CDR3 loop reads CASSPYPGRDQPQHF.

V and J are TRBV12-3 or TRBV12-4 and TRBJ2-1; the TRBD2 assignment by TCRdb is unverifiable without DNA. The CDR3 totals 14 residues. CDR3 sequence: CASSLITSGSKQFF.

The rearrangement links TRBV12-3 or TRBV12-4 to TRBJ2-7; the TRBD1 assignment by TCRdb is unverifiable without DNA. The CDR3 is 14 residues long. The CDR3 reads CASSRTGKYYEQYF.

V is TRBV7-6 and J is TRBJ1-3; TCRdb reports TRBD1, a call that lacks DNA to check it against. Per the germline V gene, CDR1 is SGHVS and CDR2 is FNYEAQ. The CDR3 covers 16 residues. The CDR3 here is CASSLVAGGSGNTIYF. Full variable domain (outside the CDR3, taken from reference TRBV7-6 and TRBJ1-3): GAGVSQSPRYKVTKRGQDVALRCDPISGHVSLYWYRQALGQGPEFLTYFNYEAQQDKSGLPNDRFSAERPEGSISTLTIQRTEQRDSAMYRCASSLVAGGSGNTIYFGEGSWLTVV.

This chain links TRBV7-8 with TRBJ1-6. The CDR3 runs 12 residues. CDR1 is SGHVS, CDR2 FQNEAQ, per germline. The CDR3 loop is CASSLVASPLHF.

This chain uses TRBV7-6 with TRBJ2-5; TCRdb names TRBD1, which stays unverified in the absence of DNA. This CDR3 spans 15 amino acids. Germline loops: CDR1 SGHVS, CDR2 FNYEAQ. The CDR3 region is CASSPRQGGQETQYF. Full variable domain (remainder filled in from reference TRBV7-6 and TRBJ2-5): GAGVSQSPRYKVTKRGQDVALRCDPISGHVSLYWYRQALGQGPEFLTYFNYEAQQDKSGLPNDRFSAERPEGSISTLTIQRTEQRDSAMYRCASSPRQGGQETQYFGPGTRLLVL.

The V and J genes are TRBV20-1 and TRBJ1-5; TCRdb's D gene call, TRBD1, goes unchecked for lack of DNA. CDR1 and CDR2 (germline): DFQATT, SNEGSKA (reference sequence). CDR3 size: 17 residues. This CDR3 is CSARDRHSGTGNQPQHF.

J is TRBJ2-1 and V is TRBV20-1; the TCRdb call, TRBD2, lacks DNA for checking. This CDR3 region has 14 residues. Germline assignment: CDR1 DFQATT and CDR2 SNEGSKA (reference sequence). The CDR3 loop is CSARGTSEHNEQFF.

The V and J genes are TRBV5-1 and TRBJ1-1. This CDR3 spans 13 amino acids. From germline, CDR1 is SGHRS and CDR2 YFSETQ. CDR3 residues: CASSAGWATEAFF.

The chain uses TRBV4-1 and TRBJ2-1; the D call from TCRdb, TRBD2, cannot be confirmed without DNA. This CDR3 has 14 residues. Germline loops: CDR1 MGHRA, CDR2 YSYEKL. This CDR3 is CASRRIGGDNEQFF.

V is TRBV5-1 and J is TRBJ2-1; TCRdb outputs TRBD1, but without DNA this stays unchecked. This CDR3 spans 17 amino acids. Germline V gives CDR1 SGHRS, CDR2 YFSETQ. This CDR3 reads CASSLAGGGSSYNEQFF. Variable domain in full (rest from reference TRBV5-1 and TRBJ2-1): KAGVTQTPRYLIKTRGQQVTLSCSPISGHRSVSWYQQTPGQGLQFLFEYFSETQRNKGNFPGRFSGRQFSNSRSEMNVSTLELGDSALYLCASSLAGGGSSYNEQFFGPGTRLTVL.

The chain couples TRBV5-1 to TRBJ2-3. The CDR3 totals 13 residues. Looked up from germline, CDR1 is SGHRS and CDR2 is YFSETQ. CDR3 protein: CASSLEFQDTQYF.

The chain's CDR3 is CASSQQGLNTGELFF. The V and J genes are TRBV6-4 and TRBJ2-2; TCRdb's assignment of TRBD1 cannot be checked, as there is no DNA. The CDR3 spans 15 residues. CDR1 is MRHNA and CDR2 is SNTAGT in the germline V gene.

The CDR3 sequence is CASSPDQSSYNEQFF. The rearrangement joins TRBV5-1 to TRBJ2-1. The CDR3 is 15 residues long. Germline loops: CDR1 SGHRS, CDR2 YFSETQ.

CDR3 in amino acids: CATSRDDSPSYEQYF. This chain connects TRBV15 to TRBJ2-7; absent DNA, TCRdb's TRBD1 call cannot be checked. The CDR3 is 15 residues long. CDR1 is LNHNV, CDR2 YYDKDF, per germline (reference sequence).

This sequence joins TRBV25-1 and TRBJ1-4; the TRBD1 assignment by TCRdb is unverifiable without DNA. Germline CDR1 reads MGHDK; CDR2 reads SYGVNS. This CDR3 comprises 13 residues. The CDR3 spells CASSGGRNEKLFF.